This TCR beta chain was sequenced during a study of blood T cell repertoires in COVID-19. The wider study: Donors in the United States, Italy and Spain gave samples during acute or convalescent COVID-19.

In the original processing: Nucleated cell number was recorded as an estimate derived from reference gene primer amplification. Libraries were prepared by immunoSEQ multiplex PCR; TCRdb keeps only in-frame clonotypes and omits some of them. V and J calls plus clone size are reproduced from that table; the DNA served to infer D and trimming. The data contain 250,000 to 350,000 clones, 88% of them singletons. Trimming removed 0 bases at V and 6 bases at J, with 9 bases between. Germline values: CDR1 LGHNT, CDR2 FRNRAP. This CDR3 comprises 14 residues. The origin of this receptor is a woman aged 50 to 65 with active or convalescent COVID-19. The source material was peripheral blood. V gene TRBV12-5 combines with J gene TRBJ2-1; no clear D gene. The CDR3 region is CASGLVGSGNEQFF. The CDR3 DNA reads TGTGCTAGTGGTTTGGTCGGGTCTGGCAATGAGCAGTTCTTC.